What follows are 30 T cell receptor beta chains derived from one specimen sequenced in a study of blood T cells in healthy people across ages (dated by TCRdb to the mid-2010s). Libraries were prepared through 5' RACE. For sequencing, an Illumina HiSeq 2500 was employed. A second PCR of about 7 to 12 cycles was run with a J-beta primer mix and a sample-barcoded 5' primer. TCRdb ran its own pipeline on the public reads, namely fastp trimming at Q25 and MiXCR clone calling, and kept in-frame beta chains. Each CDR3 protein appears once, grouped with its most common genes and DNA. For this sample the table gives under 750,000 distinct CDR3 sequences, of which under 55% were detected only once. Of the sample, about 22% is held by the ten largest clones. Sequenced material: blood. The receptors originated from an older man in good health.

The rearrangement links TRBV4-1 to TRBJ2-5; D is tentatively TRBD1 or TRBD2 (5 bases each). Germline-derived CDR1 and CDR2 are MGHRA and YSYEKL. V lost 0 bases, J lost 11 bases, and 19 bases lay in between. The CDR3 has 15 residues. The CDR3 bases are TGCGCCAGCAGCCAAGATGGGCAGGGCTTTAGGGAGCAGTACTTC. Translating gives CASSQDGQGFREQYF.

CDR3 coding DNA: TGTGCCAGCAGTTCGGTAGGGCAGGGGGCTTACGAGCAGTACTTC. Its protein is CASSSVGQGAYEQYF. This chain links TRBV6-6 with TRBJ2-7, with 8 bases fitting TRBD1. The germline CDR1 and CDR2 sequences are MNHNY and SVGAGI (reference sequence). The CDR3 runs to 15 residues. With 4 bases clipped from V and 4 bases from J, the junction kept 9 bases outside the gene matches.

This chain connects TRBV29-1 to TRBJ2-1; unclear D gene. The ends were cut back, 6 bases at V and 7 bases at J, with 16 bases in the middle. CDR1 and CDR2 from the germline V gene are SQVTM and ANQGSEA. The CDR3 consists of 13 residues. The CDR3: CSVHMVPRNEQFF. The CDR3 DNA follows: TGCAGCGTCCACATGGTTCCGCGGAATGAGCAGTTCTTC.

This clonotype was counted only a few times. J is TRBJ2-1 and V is TRBV6-5, with D perhaps TRBD2 (6 bases). Germline V gives CDR1 MNHEY, CDR2 SVGAGI. V lost 5 bases and J lost 7, with 12 bases in between. There are 13 residues in the CDR3. The CDR3 region is CASSAPGSNEQFF. CDR3 nucleotides: TGTGCCAGCAGTGCTCCCGGGAGTAATGAGCAGTTCTTC.

Of note for this clonotype: At one boundary the junction diverges from the germline segment, which might be a read error. The rearrangement uses TRBV20-1 and TRBJ2-1; D may be TRBD2 (7 bases). CDR3 length: 15 amino acids. Germline V gene lookup returns CDR1 DFQATT and CDR2 SNEGSKA (reference sequence). The CDR3 here is CSARIGGGSCNEQFF. The CDR3 bases are TGCAGTGCTAGGATAGGGGGAGGGTCCTGCAATGAGCAGTTCTTC.

The chain uses TRBV6-2 or TRBV6-3 and TRBJ2-1; D gene uncertain. Germline CDR1 reads MNHEY; CDR2 reads SVGEGT. The ends were cut back, 3 bases at V and 8 bases at J, with 5 bases in the middle. This CDR3 is 11 amino acids long. DNA for the CDR3: TGTGCCAGCAGTTATCTCTATGAGCAGTTCTTC. Translation: CASSYLYEQFF.

The chain couples TRBV29-1 to TRBJ1-4, with a tentative D call TRBD1 (5 bases). Trimming removed 5 bases from V and 8 bases from J, with 15 bases in between. The CDR3 consists of 13 residues. Germline V gives CDR1 SQVTM, CDR2 ANQGSEA. For the CDR3, the DNA is TGCAGCGTTAAGAACGATCACAGGGAAAAACTGTTTTTT. It specifies CSVKNDHREKLFF.

This clonotype was seen a handful of times. The chain is built from TRBV7-9 and TRBJ1-1; possible D gene TRBD1, 5 bases. The CDR3 is 15 amino acids. With 0 bases removed from V and 2 bases from J, the gap between germline ends came to 10 bases. Germline-derived CDR1 and CDR2 are SEHNR and FQNEAQ (reference sequence). The DNA of the CDR3 is TGTGCCAGCAGCTTAGCGAACGGGGGTAACACTGAAGCTTTCTTT. It codes for CASSLANGGNTEAFF. The full variable domain, its missing parts supplied by reference TRBV7-9 and TRBJ1-1, is DTGVSQNPRHKITKRGQNVTFRCDPISEHNRLYWYRQTLGQGPEFLTYFQNEAQLEKSRLLSDRFSAERPKGSFSTLEIQRTEQGDSAMYLCASSLANGGNTEAFFGQGTRLTVV.

This clonotype came up a few times. The V and J genes are TRBV7-2 and TRBJ2-1; TRBD2 matches at 12 bases. The germline V gene has CDR1 SGHTA and CDR2 FQGNSA. Germline trimming cut 6 bases from V and 6 bases from J; bases unmatched to any gene: 6. CDR3 length equals 15 residues. This chain's CDR3 is CASRDWTSGANEQFF. In DNA form, the CDR3 reads TGTGCCAGCAGGGACTGGACTAGCGGGGCCAATGAGCAGTTCTTC.

This clonotype was detected many times. This chain uses TRBV6-5 with TRBJ2-7; either TRBD1 or TRBD2 may supply D (5 bases each). The V end lost 6 bases, the J end lost 0 bases, and 18 bases lay between the germline ends. This CDR3 has 16 residues. Germline V CDR1 and CDR2: MNHEY, SVGAGI. Here the CDR3 reads CASRRGTTWSSYEQYF. The CDR3 region has the DNA TGTGCCAGCAGGAGGGGAACTACCTGGAGCTCCTACGAGCAGTACTTC.

This clonotype was counted between two and nine times. J is TRBJ2-5 and V is TRBV12-3 or TRBV12-4; no clear D. The V end was cut by 2 bases, the J end by 6 bases, with 7 bases between. The CDR3 length is 12 residues. CDR3 DNA: TGTGCCAGCAGTTTAAAGTGGAAGACCCAGTACTTC. Residues: CASSLKWKTQYF.

The rearrangement links TRBV20-1 to TRBJ1-1; no firm D call. Per germline, CDR1 DFQATT and CDR2 SNEGSKA (reference sequence). Trimming left V 3 bases short and J 6 bases short, with 8 bases between. CDR3 length: 11 residues. The chain's CDR3 is CSASAGSEAFF. The CDR3 DNA follows: TGCAGTGCTAGTGCCGGGTCTGAAGCTTTCTTT.

J is TRBJ2-4 and V is TRBV20-1; D uncertain. This CDR3 has 13 residues. Trimming removed 0 bases at V and 8 bases at J, with 11 bases between. Germline V gene data show CDR1 as DFQATT and CDR2 as SNEGSKA (reference sequence). The CDR3 is CSAREEWADIQYF. The CDR3 coding sequence is TGCAGTGCTAGAGAGGAGTGGGCGGACATTCAGTACTTC.

The chain uses TRBV30 and TRBJ2-7; 9 nucleotides align to TRBD2. This CDR3 region has 14 residues. Germline V gene sequence: CDR1 GTSNPN, CDR2 SVGIG (reference sequence). The V segment lost 0 bases and the J segment 4 bases; nucleotides outside the gene matches: 4. CDR3 sequence reads: CAWSVRLAVYEQYF. The CDR3 nucleotides are TGTGCCTGGAGTGTAAGACTAGCGGTATACGAGCAGTACTTC.

This chain uses TRBV9 with TRBJ1-2, with 11 nucleotides matching TRBD1. The CDR3 covers 14 residues. CDR1 and CDR2 (germline): SGDLS, YYNGEE. Trimming took 4 bases from V and 4 from J; bases not matched to a gene: 3. CDR3 in amino acids: CASSIGTGGYGYTF. For the CDR3, the DNA is TGTGCCAGCAGCATCGGGACAGGGGGCTATGGCTACACCTTC.

The sample holds a few counts of this clonotype. The V gene is TRBV9, the J gene TRBJ2-1; TRBD2 agrees at 7 bases. The CDR3 loop spans 17 amino acids. V was clipped by 1 base and J by 6 bases; unmatched bases: 13. CDR1 is SGDLS and CDR2 is YYNGEE in the germline V gene. CDR3 DNA: TGTGCCAGCAGCGTATTGGGGTCCTCCCCGGGAGGCAATGAGCAGTTCTTC. It is translated as CASSVLGSSPGGNEQFF. The variable domain in full, with the rest retrieved from reference TRBV9 and TRBJ2-1, is DSGVTQTPKHLITATGQRVTLRCSPRSGDLSVYWYQQSLDQGLQFLIQYYNGEERAKGNILERFSAQQFPDLHSELNLSSLELGDSALYFCASSVLGSSPGGNEQFFGPGTRLTVL.

This clonotype was seen only a few times. The chain joins TRBV28 to TRBJ2-5, with D tentatively TRBD1 (5 bases). V was trimmed by 9 bases and J by 5 bases, leaving 19 bases between them. The length of the CDR3 is 14 residues. From germline, CDR1 is MDHEN and CDR2 SYDVKM. CDR3 sequence: CASTRADPQETQYF. CDR3 sequence (DNA): TGTGCCAGTACCAGGGCAGACCCCCAGGAGACCCAGTACTTC.

A few counts support this clonotype. V is TRBV21-1 and J is TRBJ2-7; the D call of TRBD2 is as the table states it, not checked on the DNA. TRBV21-1 is a pseudogene segment. The CDR3 sequence is 13 residues long. The CDR3 reads CASSPTLPYEQYF. The CDR3 DNA sequence: TGTGCCAGCAGCCCTACCCTCCCCTACGAGCAGTACTTC.

CDR3 DNA sequence: TGTGCCAGCAGCGAGGGTGGTAGCCAGCCCCAGCATTTT. It is translated as CASSEGGSQPQHF. The V call is TRBV11-1, the J call TRBJ1-5; D gene uncertain. Germline assignment: CDR1 SGHAT and CDR2 FQDESV (reference sequence). The germline V and J ends were trimmed by 5 bases and 7 bases, with 12 bases remaining between them. This CDR3 is built from 13 residues. The full variable domain, its missing parts supplied by reference TRBV11-1 and TRBJ1-5, is EAEVAQSPRYKITEKSQAVAFWCDPISGHATLYWYRQILGQGPELLVQFQDESVVDDSQLPKDRFSAERLKGVDSTLKIQPAELGDSAMYLCASSEGGSQPQHFGDGTRLSIL.

The rearrangement links TRBV20-1 to TRBJ2-7; 9 positions match TRBD1. Germline V lookup: CDR1 DFQATT, CDR2 SNEGSKA (reference sequence). V gave up 5 bases and J gave up 7 bases; unmatched junction bases: 12. The CDR3 has 14 amino acids. The CDR3 DNA follows: TGCAGTGCTCGTACCGGGACAGGGAGGCAAGAGCAGTACTTC. It encodes CSARTGTGRQEQYF.

The V call is TRBV6-2 or TRBV6-3, the J call TRBJ2-3, with a weak D call TRBD2 (5 bases). The CDR3 length is 12 residues. Germline CDR1 MNHEY, CDR2 SVGEGT. The V and J ends lost 6 bases and 6 bases respectively, with 10 bases between them. The CDR3 protein is CASRPDLDTQYF. In nucleotides, the CDR3 is TGTGCCAGCAGGCCGGACTTGGATACGCAGTATTTT.

The gene calls are TRBV29-1 and TRBJ2-1; 7 bases map to TRBD1. The V segment lost 8 bases and the J segment 3 bases; nucleotides outside the gene matches: 16. Germline assignment: CDR1 SQVTM and CDR2 ANQGSEA. The CDR3 extends over 16 amino acids. CDR3 amino acids: CSTLFNRGQNYNEQFF. DNA of the CDR3: TGCAGCACCTTATTTAACAGGGGTCAAAACTACAATGAGCAGTTCTTC.

The chain uses TRBV10-3 and TRBJ2-1, with D uncertain. Trimming took 10 bases from V and 10 from J, leaving 14 bases between them. CDR3 length: 11 residues. The germline CDR1 and CDR2 sequences are ENHRY and SYGVKD. This CDR3 reads CATQRDGEQFF. In DNA form, the CDR3 reads TGTGCCACCCAGCGAGACGGAGAGCAGTTCTTC.

V and J are TRBV25-1 and TRBJ2-1, with D perhaps TRBD1 (5 bases). The V gene's germline CDR1 is MGHDK and CDR2 SYGVNS. V lost 4 bases, J lost 0 bases, and 19 bases lay in between. There are 18 residues in the CDR3. This CDR3 reads CASSAIKGNQASYNEQFF. The CDR3 bases are TGTGCCAGCAGTGCCATAAAGGGGAACCAAGCCTCCTACAATGAGCAGTTCTTC. Full variable domain (outside the CDR3, taken from reference TRBV25-1 and TRBJ2-1): EADIYQTPRYLVIGTGKKITLECSQTMGHDKMYWYQQDPGMELHLIHYSYGVNSTEKGDLSSESTVSRIRTEHFPLTLESARPSHTSQYLCASSAIKGNQASYNEQFFGPGTRLTVL.

This clonotype was observed at least ten times. This rearrangement joins TRBV3-1 to TRBJ1-5; the D is unclear. The CDR3 totals 16 residues. Germline loops: CDR1 LGHDT, CDR2 YNNKEL (reference sequence). Trimming removed 4 bases at V and 0 bases at J, with 13 bases between. This CDR3 reads CASSPSFAYSNQPQHF. The DNA for the CDR3 is TGTGCCAGCAGCCCTTCGTTTGCGTATAGCAATCAGCCCCAGCATTTT.

V is TRBV10-3 and J is TRBJ1-2, with D possibly TRBD1 on 6 matching bases. V shed 0 bases and J shed 7 bases, with 9 bases lying between them. Germline assignment: CDR1 ENHRY and CDR2 SYGVKD. The CDR3 totals 13 residues. For the CDR3, the DNA is TGTGCCATCAGTGAGTCGGGACACTCTGGCTACACCTTC. It is translated as CAISESGHSGYTF.

The genes are TRBV12-3 or TRBV12-4 and TRBJ2-7; 9 nucleotides align to TRBD2. The ends lost 11 bases at V and 6 bases at J; junction bases unmatched: 14. The CDR3 contains 14 residues. The CDR3 bases are TGTGCCGGCAATCAAGCGGGAGGACTAGGCGAGCAGTACTTC. It encodes CAGNQAGGLGEQYF.

This clonotype was counted a single time. This chain uses TRBV9 with TRBJ2-4, with D unclear. Judging by the DNA end, TRBJ2-5 fits better; the J call may be wrong. The CDR3 has 13 residues. Germline V gene lookup returns CDR1 SGDLS and CDR2 YYNGEE. The CDR3 DNA reads as TGTGCCAGCAGCGTGTCACTCCGGGAGACCCAGTACTTC. Its translation: CASSVSLRETQYF.

Here the CDR3 DNA reads TGTGCCAGCAGCTTAGTGGTTTTGAGGCAAGATACGCAGTATTTT. Translated: CASSLVVLRQDTQYF. The chain carries TRBV7-2 and TRBJ2-3; no clear D. V lost 1 base, J lost 5 bases, and 13 bases lay in between. The CDR3 runs to 15 residues. Germline assignment: CDR1 SGHTA and CDR2 FQGNSA. The full variable domain, completed using reference TRBV7-2 and TRBJ2-3, is GAGVSQSPSNKVTEKGKDVELRCDPISGHTALYWYRQSLGQGLEFLIYFQGNSAPDKSGLPSDRFSAERTGGSVSTLTIQRTQQEDSAVYLCASSLVVLRQDTQYFGPGTRLTVL.

The sample holds a few counts of this clonotype. The chain uses TRBV29-1 and TRBJ2-7; 8 positions match TRBD1. Germline V CDR1 and CDR2: SQVTM, ANQGSEA. CDR3 length: 15 amino acids. V trimming: 3 bases; J trimming: 5 bases; junction bases outside the gene matches: 12. CDR3 loop: CSVEGGQGPVDEQYF. The CDR3 coding sequence is TGCAGCGTTGAGGGAGGACAGGGTCCGGTCGACGAGCAGTACTTC.